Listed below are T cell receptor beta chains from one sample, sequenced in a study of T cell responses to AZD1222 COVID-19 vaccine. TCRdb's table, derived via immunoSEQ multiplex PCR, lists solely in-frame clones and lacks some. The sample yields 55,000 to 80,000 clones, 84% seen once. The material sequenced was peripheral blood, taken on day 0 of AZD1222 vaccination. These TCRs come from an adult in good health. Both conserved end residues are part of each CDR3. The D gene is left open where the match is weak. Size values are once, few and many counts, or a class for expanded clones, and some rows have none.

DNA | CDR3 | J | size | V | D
TGTGCCAGCAGTTACTCGCAACTGAGTCAGAGGGAAGCTTTCTTT | CASSYSQLSQREAFF | TRBJ1-1 | . | TRBV6-5 | .
TGCGCCAGCAGCCAAGGTCGCGGAAGCAATCAGCCCCAGCATTTT | CASSQGRGSNQPQHF | TRBJ1-5 | once | TRBV4-1 | .
TGTGCCAGCTCACCGGGGCAGACATTCTTCTATGGCTACACCTTC | CASSPGQTFFYGYTF | TRBJ1-2 | . | TRBV18 | .
TGTGCCAGCAGCGCGACAGGGGGCATTGGCCAGCCCCAGCATTTT | CASSATGGIGQPQHF | TRBJ1-5 | . | TRBV9 | TRBD1
TGCGCCAGCAGCTTGACAGGGACTGCGGAGACCCAGTACTTC | CASSLTGTAETQYF | TRBJ2-5 | . | TRBV5-1 | .
TGTGCCAGCAGCTTAGGCCCAGGGGAAGGACAGCCCCAGCATTTT | CASSLGPGEGQPQHF | TRBJ1-5 | . | TRBV7-2 | .
TGCGCCAGCAGTGGAAACAGGCGATCATATAGCAATCAGCCCCAGCATTTT | CASSGNRRSYSNQPQHF | TRBJ1-5 | . | TRBV10-1 | .
TGTGCCAGCAGTGAATTCGATGGCTACACCTTC | CASSEFDGYTF | TRBJ1-2 | . | TRBV2 | .
TGTGCCAGCTCGCCCTTAAAGGGGTTCTATGGCTACACCTTC | CASSPLKGFYGYTF | TRBJ1-2 | . | TRBV18 | .
TGTGCCAGCAGTGAATACGGCGGGGGGGCCACCAAAAACATTCAGTACTTC | CASSEYGGGATKNIQYF | TRBJ2-4 | . | TRBV25-1 | TRBD2
TGTGCCAGTAGAGTAACAGGGGGCCTCAATGAGCAGTTCTTC | CASRVTGGLNEQFF | TRBJ2-1 | . | TRBV19 | TRBD1
TGTGCCAGCAGCTTAGAATACAATCAGCCCCAGCATTTT | CASSLEYNQPQHF | TRBJ1-5 | . | TRBV7-2 | .
TGTGCCAGCAGCCAAGATAGCGGGGGGGCCGGGGAGCTGTTTTTT | CASSQDSGGAGELFF | TRBJ2-2 | . | TRBV4-2 | TRBD2
TGTGCCAGTACTAAGACTAGCGGGGGTACAGATACGCAGTATTTT | CASTKTSGGTDTQYF | TRBJ2-3 | . | TRBV19 | TRBD2
TGTGCCAGCAGCCTACAATTGACAGAGACCTATGGCTACACCTTC | CASSLQLTETYGYTF | TRBJ1-2 | . | TRBV6-5 | .
TGTGCCAGCAGCGTAGGACAGGGGGTTGGGAGCTCTGGAAACACCATATATTTT | CASSVGQGVGSSGNTIYF | TRBJ1-3 | . | TRBV9 | TRBD1
TGCGCCAGCAGCCAAGAAATCCTAGCGGGCTATGAGCAGTTCTTC | CASSQEILAGYEQFF | TRBJ2-1 | . | TRBV4-1 | TRBD2
TGCGCCAGCAGCTTCGGGGACACCGGGGAGCTGTTTTTT | CASSFGDTGELFF | TRBJ2-2 | few | TRBV5-1 | .
TGTGCCAGCTCACGGGAACAGGGCGGGTATGGCTACACCTTC | CASSREQGGYGYTF | TRBJ1-2 | . | TRBV18 | .
TGTGCCAGCAGCTTGCGGCTAGCGGGGGAATTAGATGAGCAGTTCTTC | CASSLRLAGELDEQFF | TRBJ2-1 | few | TRBV5-4 | TRBD2
TGTGCCAGTAGTATTCAGGTCGGCAACTATGGCTACACCTTC | CASSIQVGNYGYTF | TRBJ1-2 | . | TRBV19 | .
TGTGCCAGCAGTCTAGGACAGCGCAATCAGCCCCAGCATTTT | CASSLGQRNQPQHF | TRBJ1-5 | . | TRBV6-5 | .
TGTGCCAGCAGCTCCCGACGGTCCTCGGGGACAGATACGCAGTATTTT | CASSSRRSSGTDTQYF | TRBJ2-3 | medium-sized | TRBV9 | .
TGTGCCAGTAGTATAGGACAGCCGTCCTACGAGCAGTACTTC | CASSIGQPSYEQYF | TRBJ2-7 | once | TRBV19 | .
TGTGCCAGCCCCTCAGGAAGGGACCAGCCCCAGCATTTT | CASPSGRDQPQHF | TRBJ1-5 | . | TRBV18 | .
TGTGCCAGCAGCCCCCTGGGGATCGGGAACACTGAAGCTTTCTTT | CASSPLGIGNTEAFF | TRBJ1-1 | . | TRBV7-3 | .
TGTGCCTGGCCTCCCTCTAAGAAGGACCCCTACGAGCAGTACTTC | CAWPPSKKDPYEQYF | TRBJ2-7 | . | TRBV30 | .
TGTGCCAGCAGGAAAACAGGGGCCTACGAGCAGTACTTC | CASRKTGAYEQYF | TRBJ2-7 | once | TRBV7-2 | TRBD1
TGCGCCAGCAGCCAAGGACAGGGGGCGGACTATGGCTACACCTTC | CASSQGQGADYGYTF | TRBJ1-2 | . | TRBV4-3 | TRBD1
TGTGCCAGCAGTTTCGGGGGCTACACTGAAGCTTTCTTT | CASSFGGYTEAFF | TRBJ1-1 | . | TRBV12-3/TRBV12-4 | .
TGTGCCAGCACTACATCTCCACAGGGTGACGAGCAGTACTTC | CASTTSPQGDEQYF | TRBJ2-7 | . | TRBV21-1 | .
TGTGCCAGCAGCTTACTAGGACAGGGTGTTGGGACTGAAGCTTTCTTT | CASSLLGQGVGTEAFF | TRBJ1-1 | . | TRBV7-2 | TRBD1
TGTGCCTGGAGTGCTCCGGTCTCTGAAGCTTTCTTT | CAWSAPVSEAFF | TRBJ1-1 | . | TRBV30 | .
TGTGCCAGCAGCCAAGAACAAACTGAAGCTTTCTTT | CASSQEQTEAFF | TRBJ1-1 | once | TRBV3-1/TRBV3-2 | .
TGTGCCAGCAGTCCCTGGGCAGGGAACACTGAAGCTTTCTTT | CASSPWAGNTEAFF | TRBJ1-1 | . | TRBV5-4 | .
TGTGCCAGCAGCAAATCAGCCGGGAACCCTGAACCAACCCACTATGGCTACACCTTC | CASSKSAGNPEPTHYGYTF | TRBJ1-2 | once | TRBV21-1 | .
TGTGCCAGCAGCTTAAAGGCGGACTCCTACAATGAGCAGTTCTTC | CASSLKADSYNEQFF | TRBJ2-1 | . | TRBV7-3 | .
TGTGCCATCAGTGATAACAGGGGTTCAGATACGCAGTATTTT | CAISDNRGSDTQYF | TRBJ2-3 | . | TRBV10-3 | TRBD1
TGTGCCAGCAGGCCCACAATGGGAAACACCATATATTTT | CASRPTMGNTIYF | TRBJ1-3 | few | TRBV28 | .
TGTGCCAGCAGCTCCGCCCGGGACAGGGGTGGAGCCGGGGAGCTGTTTTTT | CASSSARDRGGAGELFF | TRBJ2-2 | few | TRBV11-3 | TRBD1
TGTGCCAGCAAGCCCACCAGAGCCGACTACGAGCAGTACTTC | CASKPTRADYEQYF | TRBJ2-7 | . | TRBV7-6 | .
TGCAGCGTTGTCGCCTTTGGGTTAAAGAATGGCTACACCTTC | CSVVAFGLKNGYTF | TRBJ1-2 | . | TRBV29-1 | .
TGTGCCAGCAGTCGACTCCCGGGTCCTAATACGGGCGAGCAGTACTTC | CASSRLPGPNTGEQYF | TRBJ2-7 | . | TRBV2 | .
TGCGCCAGCAGCTCCACCCCTACCATCTACAATGAGCAGTTCTTC | CASSSTPTIYNEQFF | TRBJ2-1 | . | TRBV5-1 | .
TGTGCCAGCAGCCAAATTGTGGCAGATTATGGCTACACCTTC | CASSQIVADYGYTF | TRBJ1-2 | . | TRBV7-8 | .
TGTGCCAGCAGTTTGGACAGGGACTCCTACGAGCAGTACTTC | CASSLDRDSYEQYF | TRBJ2-7 | . | TRBV27 | TRBD1
TGTGCCAGCAGCGCTTACTGGGATTCACCCCTCCACTTT | CASSAYWDSPLHF | TRBJ1-6 | . | TRBV11-2 | .
TGTGCCAGCAGCTTGACGGTGTCACCCCTCCACTTT | CASSLTVSPLHF | TRBJ1-6 | few | TRBV5-6 | .
TGTGCCAGCAGTGAACAGGGTGGATATACTGAAGCTTTCTTT | CASSEQGGYTEAFF | TRBJ1-1 | . | TRBV6-1 | .
TGTGCCACCAGTGCCACAGGGGTGGACTATGGCTACACCTTC | CATSATGVDYGYTF | TRBJ1-2 | . | TRBV24-1 | TRBD1
TGTGCCACCAGTGACAGAAGCAATCAGCCCCAGCATTTT | CATSDRSNQPQHF | TRBJ1-5 | . | TRBV24-1 | .
TGTGCCAGCAGCTATCAAGGGATTGGCTACACCTTC | CASSYQGIGYTF | TRBJ1-2 | once | TRBV7-9 | .
TGTGCCAGCAGTTTGACAGGGATTAACAATGAGCAGTTCTTC | CASSLTGINNEQFF | TRBJ2-1 | . | TRBV2 | TRBD1